This T cell receptor (beta chain) was obtained from a study of blood T cell repertoires in COVID-19. CDR3 size: 15 residues. Germline values: CDR1 LGHDT, CDR2 YNNKEL (reference sequence). Between the trimmed V and J ends, which lost 0 bases and 7 bases, there was a span of 13 bases. Per the original data handling: Reference gene primer amplification gave estimated nucleated cell counts. Sequenced by immunoSEQ multiplex PCR; TCRdb stores in-frame clones only, minus some. V and J calls plus clone size are reproduced from that table; the DNA served to infer D and trimming. The sample includes 200,000 to 250,000 clones, roughly 84% seen only once; the top ten take around 4.1%.

This clonotype was sampled from a woman aged 35 to 49 with active or convalescent COVID-19. The sequencing input was peripheral blood. The chain has TRBV3-1 (or the pseudogene TRBV3-2) and TRBJ2-1, with D perhaps matching TRBD2 (5 bases). CDR3 DNA sequence: TGTGCCAGCAGCCAAGACGCGAGGACGGGGAATGAGCAGTTCTTC. Amino acids: CASSQDARTGNEQFF.